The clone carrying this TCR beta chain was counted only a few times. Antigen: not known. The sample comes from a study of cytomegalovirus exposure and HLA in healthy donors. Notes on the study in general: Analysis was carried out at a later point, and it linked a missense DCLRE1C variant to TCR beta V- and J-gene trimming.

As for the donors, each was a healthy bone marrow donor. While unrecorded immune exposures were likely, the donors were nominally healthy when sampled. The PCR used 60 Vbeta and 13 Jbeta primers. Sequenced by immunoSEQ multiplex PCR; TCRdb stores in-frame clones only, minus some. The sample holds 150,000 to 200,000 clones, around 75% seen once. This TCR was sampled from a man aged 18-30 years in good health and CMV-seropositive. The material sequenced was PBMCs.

The CDR3 spells CASSRGQGGPDTQYF. The CDR3 DNA reads as TGCGCCAGCAGCCGGGGACAGGGAGGCCCAGATACGCAGTATTTT. This chain uses TRBV5-1 with TRBJ2-3; 9 bases line up with TRBD1. Germline V gives CDR1 SGHRS, CDR2 YFSETQ. V shed 4 bases, J shed 4 bases, and the junction held 7 bases outside the gene matches. There are 15 residues in the CDR3.